This T cell receptor beta chain was sequenced during a study of blood T cells in healthy people across ages. The use of a sample-barcoded 5' primer and a J-beta primer mix characterized a second PCR of roughly 6 to 11 cycles. TCRdb called the 5' RACE reads again in MiXCR, with one record for every CDR3 protein. The sample yields nearly 1 million distinct CDR3 sequences, about 53% seen once. This clonotype has more than one count but fewer than ten. This receptor was taken from a woman aged 55-70 years in good health. Sequenced material: blood.

The CDR3 loop is CASTRDRGLADTQYF. For the CDR3, the DNA is TGTGCCAGCACCAGGGACAGGGGTTTGGCAGATACGCAGTATTTT. This chain joins TRBV21-1 and TRBJ2-3; TRBD1 is the table's D call, not checked against the DNA. TRBV21-1 is a recognized pseudogene. This CDR3 region has 15 residues.